The clone carrying this T cell receptor (beta chain) occurred many times. Its antigen is as yet unknown. The sample comes from a study of T cell repertoires in cytomegalovirus infection. The study, taken as a whole, reports: There were HLA-C-restricted CMV-specific TCR beta clonotypes dominating the ex vivo response.

V dropped 5 bases and J dropped 1 base, with 16 bases sitting between them. The CDR3 is 16 residues long. Germline lookup yields CDR1 SEHNR and CDR2 FQNEAQ (reference sequence). Each CDR3 protein is one row after TCRdb ran MiXCR on the reads. The sample yields 740,000 or so distinct CDR3 sequences, 35% seen once. This TCR was recovered from a human donor in good health (CMV status not recorded). Some clones in this sample may be carry-over from other donors' samples. Sequenced input: PBMCs. The rearrangement links TRBV7-9 to TRBJ2-3; D might be TRBD1 or TRBD2, each matching 7 bases. CDR3 nucleotide sequence: TGTGCCAGCAGCGCAACACAGGGGAGGGGCACAGATACGCAGTATTTT. Its protein is CASSATQGRGTDTQYF.